This is a list of T cell receptor beta chains from one sample in a study of technical replicates of blood from several donors. Only in-frame clones appear in the TCRdb table, and some are missing; sequencing was by immunoSEQ multiplex PCR. The sample contains about 73,000 clones, 90% of which appear only once. The specimen sequenced was PBMCs. The receptors stem from a human donor in good health. Some clones in this sample may be carry-over from other donors' samples. Both conserved end residues are part of each CDR3. The D gene is left open where the match is weak. A clone size is listed for some rows: how often the clone was seen (once, few, many), or a class if it is expanded.

J | D | size | V | CDR3 | DNA
TRBJ1-2 | TRBD1 | . | TRBV5-6 | CASSLDRLPHGYTF | TGTGCCAGCAGCCTGGACAGGTTGCCCCATGGCTACACCTTC
TRBJ2-7 | TRBD1 | . | TRBV15 | CATSPQGDSYEQYF | TGTGCCACCAGCCCCCAGGGGGACTCCTACGAGCAGTACTTC
TRBJ1-3 | . | . | TRBV15 | CATSRGQGVGNTIYF | TGTGCCACCAGCAGAGGCCAAGGGGTTGGAAACACCATATATTTT
TRBJ2-1 | . | . | TRBV5-1 | CASSLVLGGSRSEQFF | TGCGCCAGCAGCTTGGTGCTCGGGGGATCCCGAAGTGAGCAGTTCTTC
TRBJ1-2 | . | . | TRBV7-2 | CASSLEWGDYGYTF | TGTGCCAGCAGCTTAGAATGGGGCGACTATGGCTACACCTTC
TRBJ2-2 | TRBD1 | . | TRBV4-1 | CASNRDRESGELFF | TGCGCCAGCAACCGGGACAGAGAGTCCGGGGAGCTGTTTTTT
TRBJ2-3 | . | . | TRBV9 | CASSKEVWTDTQYF | TGTGCCAGCAGCAAAGAGGTCTGGACAGATACGCAGTATTTT
TRBJ2-7 | TRBD2 | . | TRBV19 | CASSASGGTHDEQYF | TGTGCCAGTAGTGCTAGCGGGGGGACGCACGACGAGCAGTACTTC
TRBJ2-7 | TRBD2 | . | TRBV7-7 | CASSPGGGYEQYF | TGTGCCAGCAGCCCCGGGGGGGGCTACGAGCAGTACTTC
TRBJ2-5 | TRBD2 | . | TRBV10-3 | CATAVAGDQETQYF | TGTGCCACAGCGGTAGCGGGGGACCAAGAGACCCAGTACTTC
TRBJ2-1 | TRBD1 | . | TRBV4-1 | CASSRGQGFNEQFF | TGCGCCAGCAGCCGAGGACAGGGTTTCAATGAGCAGTTCTTC
TRBJ2-1 | TRBD2 | . | TRBV6-1 | CASSEEVFASGLYNEQFF | TGTGCCAGCAGTGAAGAGGTTTTTGCTAGCGGCCTGTACAATGAGCAGTTCTTC
TRBJ2-7 | . | once | TRBV27 | CASSSPGYEQYF | TGTGCCAGCAGTTCCCCGGGCTACGAGCAGTACTTC
TRBJ1-4 | TRBD1 | . | TRBV5-4 | CASSRDRGNEKLFF | TGTGCCAGCAGCCGGGACAGGGGGAACGAAAAACTGTTTTTT
TRBJ1-3 | TRBD1 | . | TRBV5-8 | CASSPWTGGGNTIYF | TGTGCCAGCAGCCCGTGGACAGGGGGCGGAAACACCATATATTTT
TRBJ1-4 | . | . | TRBV4-2 | CASCQSGANEKLFF | TGTGCCAGCTGCCAGTCGGGAGCTAATGAAAAACTGTTTTTT
TRBJ2-7 | TRBD2 | . | TRBV7-9 | CASSHAGDEQYF | TGTGCCAGCAGCCATGCGGGGGACGAGCAGTACTTC
TRBJ1-5 | TRBD1 | . | TRBV10-1 | CASSEDRDRDLDQPQHF | TGCGCCAGCAGTGAGGATCGGGACAGGGATTTGGATCAGCCCCAGCATTTT
TRBJ2-7 | TRBD1 | once | TRBV11-2 | CASSTHRDRTYEQYF | TGTGCCAGCAGTACCCACCGGGACAGGACCTACGAGCAGTACTTC
TRBJ1-6 | . | . | TRBV11-2 | CASSPRTMMSYNSPLHF | TGTGCCAGCAGCCCCAGGACAATGATGTCCTATAATTCACCCCTCCACTTT
TRBJ1-2 | TRBD1 | . | TRBV15 | CATSRDTPGQGSYTF | TGTGCCACCAGCAGAGATACTCCGGGACAGGGGAGCTACACCTTC
TRBJ1-1 | . | . | TRBV4-1 | CASSQDKTGLGNTEAFF | TGCGCCAGCAGCCAAGACAAAACAGGGTTAGGGAACACTGAAGCTTTCTTT
TRBJ1-4 | . | . | TRBV11-2 | CASSLRRGGEKLFF | TGTGCCAGCAGCTTAAGGAGGGGCGGTGAAAAACTGTTTTTT
TRBJ2-2 | . | . | TRBV5-1 | CASSLPPANTGELFF | TGCGCCAGCAGCCTACCCCCCGCGAACACCGGGGAGCTGTTTTTT
TRBJ2-7 | TRBD1 | . | TRBV29-1 | CSVRYQGAPEQYF | TGCAGCGTTCGGTATCAGGGGGCGCCCGAGCAGTACTTC
TRBJ2-7 | TRBD2 | . | TRBV5-1 | CASTMGTTNEQYF | TGCGCCAGCACCATGGGGACTACGAACGAGCAGTACTTC
TRBJ2-2 | . | . | TRBV9 | CASSVEAGWDTGELFF | TGTGCCAGCAGCGTAGAGGCAGGGTGGGACACCGGGGAGCTGTTTTTT
TRBJ2-1 | TRBD2 | . | TRBV30 | CAWRRGLVADYEQFF | TGTGCCTGGAGGAGGGGACTAGTCGCAGACTATGAGCAGTTCTTC
TRBJ1-2 | . | . | TRBV7-2 | CASSLALQGNYGYTF | TGTGCCAGCAGCTTAGCCTTGCAGGGGAACTATGGCTACACCTTC
TRBJ2-1 | . | . | TRBV7-9 | CASSLESNAQFF | TGTGCCAGCAGCTTAGAGAGTAATGCGCAGTTCTTC
TRBJ1-3 | . | . | TRBV6-5 | CASKKASGNTIYF | TGTGCCAGCAAGAAAGCCTCTGGAAACACCATATATTTT
TRBJ1-6 | TRBD1 | . | TRBV7-2 | CASRLQGSSYNSPLHF | TGTGCCAGCAGATTACAGGGGAGCTCCTATAATTCACCCCTCCACTTT
TRBJ1-1 | . | . | TRBV30 | CAWSRTGNTEAFF | TGTGCCTGGAGTCGAACGGGGAACACTGAAGCTTTCTTT
TRBJ1-2 | . | . | TRBV30 | CAWSGGSGYTF | TGTGCCTGGAGCGGAGGGAGCGGCTACACCTTC
TRBJ2-1 | TRBD2 | . | TRBV7-3 | CASSLQGLAGNEQFF | TGTGCCAGCAGCCTACAAGGACTAGCGGGAAACGAGCAGTTCTTC
TRBJ1-5 | . | once | TRBV7-8 | CASSSGSPGRNQPQHF | TGTGCCAGCAGCTCCGGGAGCCCCGGTAGGAATCAGCCCCAGCATTTT
TRBJ1-2 | . | . | TRBV19 | CASSRDSYDGYTF | TGTGCCAGTAGCCGGGACTCTTATGATGGCTACACCTTC
TRBJ2-7 | TRBD1 | . | TRBV7-9 | CASSLASRGNHPVYEQYF | TGTGCCAGCAGCTTAGCGTCCAGGGGGAATCACCCGGTCTACGAGCAGTACTTC
TRBJ2-1 | TRBD2 | . | TRBV5-4 | CASSAGTSGTYNEQFF | TGTGCCAGCAGCGCTGGGACTAGCGGAACCTACAATGAGCAGTTCTTC
TRBJ2-5 | TRBD1 | . | TRBV5-1 | CASSLGQGRETQYF | TGCGCCAGCAGCCTAGGACAGGGGAGAGAGACCCAGTACTTC
TRBJ2-5 | TRBD2 | . | TRBV5-4 | CASSRLAEYQETQYF | TGTGCCAGCAGTAGGCTAGCGGAATACCAAGAGACCCAGTACTTC
TRBJ1-1 | . | few | TRBV5-1 | CASSGRGFTEAFF | TGCGCCAGCAGCGGCAGGGGTTTCACTGAAGCTTTCTTT
TRBJ2-1 | TRBD2 | . | TRBV30 | CAWSVRKRGGNEQFF | TGTGCCTGGAGTGTACGGAAGCGGGGGGGCAATGAGCAGTTCTTC
TRBJ2-7 | . | . | TRBV7-7 | CASNQNFLSAGWAYEQYF | TGTGCCAGCAACCAAAATTTCCTGTCCGCAGGGTGGGCCTACGAGCAGTACTTC
TRBJ2-7 | TRBD1 | . | TRBV19 | CASSRGTDYEQYF | TGTGCCAGTAGTAGAGGGACAGATTACGAGCAGTACTTC
TRBJ2-7 | TRBD2 | . | TRBV6-5 | CASRQSGSSYEQYF | TGTGCCAGCAGACAAAGCGGGAGTTCCTACGAGCAGTACTTC
TRBJ1-1 | . | . | TRBV6-5 | CASSYRGVNTEAFF | TGTGCCAGCAGTTACCGGGGGGTGAACACTGAAGCTTTCTTT
TRBJ1-5 | . | . | TRBV7-2 | CASSGQSNQPQHF | TGTGCCAGCAGCGGACAGAGCAATCAGCCCCAGCATTTT
TRBJ2-1 | TRBD2 | many | TRBV7-2 | CASSRSGTSGGPRGEQFF | TGTGCCAGCAGCCGGTCCGGGACTAGCGGGGGGCCTAGGGGGGAGCAGTTCTTC
TRBJ1-6 | TRBD1 | . | TRBV19 | CASSIAGQGAPLHF | TGTGCCAGTAGTATAGCGGGACAGGGAGCACCCCTCCACTTT
TRBJ1-2 | TRBD1 | . | TRBV2 | CASRGGQGVYGYTF | TGTGCCAGCAGGGGCGGGCAGGGGGTATATGGCTACACCTTC
TRBJ1-2 | . | . | TRBV2 | CASSLHRDGYGYTF | TGTGCCAGCAGTCTGCACAGGGACGGCTATGGCTACACCTTC
TRBJ2-7 | TRBD2 | . | TRBV30 | CAWSTSGRAVEQYF | TGTGCCTGGAGTACTAGCGGGAGGGCCGTCGAGCAGTACTTC
TRBJ2-7 | . | . | TRBV4-1 | CASSPDNSYEQYF | TGCGCCAGCAGCCCCGACAACTCCTACGAGCAGTACTTC
TRBJ2-5 | TRBD2 | once | TRBV2 | CASLQRLAAPWETQYF | TGTGCCAGCCTACAGAGACTAGCGGCGCCTTGGGAGACCCAGTACTTC
TRBJ2-3 | TRBD2 | . | TRBV4-2 | CASSQELAGGDTQYF | TGTGCCAGCAGCCAAGAACTAGCGGGGGGAGATACGCAGTATTTT
TRBJ1-6 | . | . | TRBV9 | CASSGNRVGSPLHF | TGTGCCAGCAGCGGAAACAGGGTAGGGTCACCCCTCCACTTT